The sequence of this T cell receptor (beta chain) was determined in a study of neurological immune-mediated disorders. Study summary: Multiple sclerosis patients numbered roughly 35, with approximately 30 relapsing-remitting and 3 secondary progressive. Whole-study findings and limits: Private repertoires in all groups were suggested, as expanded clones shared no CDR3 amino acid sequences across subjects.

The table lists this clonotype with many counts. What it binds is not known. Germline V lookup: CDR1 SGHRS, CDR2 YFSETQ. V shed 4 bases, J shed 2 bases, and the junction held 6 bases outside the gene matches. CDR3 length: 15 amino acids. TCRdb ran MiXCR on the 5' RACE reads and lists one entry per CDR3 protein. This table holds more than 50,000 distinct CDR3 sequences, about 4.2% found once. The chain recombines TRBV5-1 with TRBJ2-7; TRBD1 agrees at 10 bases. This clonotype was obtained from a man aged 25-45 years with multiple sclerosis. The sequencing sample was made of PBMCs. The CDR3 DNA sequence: TGCGCCAGCAGCCCGGGACAGGGGATAGCCTACGAGCAGTACTTC. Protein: CASSPGQGIAYEQYF.